The 5 T cell receptor beta chains given below trace back to one sample, sequenced in a study of read filtering for tumor transcriptome and immune sequencing. Molecular barcoded adaptors covering alpha/delta and beta/gamma chains were used on 400 to 450 ng RNA. One entry per CDR3 protein, called by TCRdb with MiXCR from the reads. In the table there are approximately 60,000 distinct CDR3 sequences, around a fifth of which are singletons. The source material was a population of CD138-negative cells sorted from bone marrow. These receptors originate from a donor aged 40 or over with multiple myeloma.

The table lists this clonotype with a few counts. In DNA, the CDR3 is TGTGCCAGCAGCTTAGCCCTTTCGAAGGGGAATGGCTACACCTTC. This codes for CASSLALSKGNGYTF. The chain carries TRBV7-9 and TRBJ1-2; maybe TRBD1 (5 bases). This CDR3 has 15 residues. Germline assignment: CDR1 SEHNR and CDR2 FQNEAQ (reference sequence). Trimming pared 0 bases from V and 6 bases from J, leaving 14 bases between.

This clonotype was picked up many times. The chain joins TRBV4-1 to TRBJ2-4; D not resolved. Germline CDR1 MGHRA, CDR2 YSYEKL. Trimming shortened V by 2 bases and J by 2 bases, and 10 bases separated the two germline ends. The CDR3 extends over 15 amino acids. CDR3 protein: CASSQLNLPKNIQYF. Written as DNA, the CDR3 is TGCGCCAGCAGCCAATTGAACCTCCCCAAAAACATTCAGTACTTC.

This clonotype was seen at least ten times. The V call is TRBV12-3 or TRBV12-4, the J call TRBJ1-2; D might be TRBD1 (6 bases). V gave up 2 bases and J gave up 4 bases, with 11 bases separating them. This CDR3 has 14 residues. CDR3 sequence (DNA): TGTGCCAGCAGTTTACCGTTGACAGGCTATGGCTACACCTTC. Amino acid sequence: CASSLPLTGYGYTF.

Regarding this clonotype: A read error may be the cause here, since a much bigger clone is one base away. The conserved closing phenylalanine or tryptophan is absent in this CDR3, likely reflecting a read error. The V call is TRBV5-1, the J call TRBJ1-1; D is possibly TRBD1 (5 bases). The germline CDR1 and CDR2 sequences are SGHRS and YFSETQ. The CDR3 has 15 amino acids. V lost 0 bases and J 1 base, leaving 10 bases between the germline ends. The CDR3 DNA is TGCGCCAGCAGCTTGGGAGGGACCGCGAACACTGAAGCTTTCTAT. This gives the protein CASSLGGTANTEAFY.

At least ten counts were recorded for this clonotype. The chain recombines TRBV5-1 with TRBJ2-3; 7 bases align to TRBD1. From germline, CDR1 is SGHRS and CDR2 YFSETQ. With V trimmed by 1 base and J by 1 base, 12 bases remained unmatched. This CDR3 spans 18 amino acids. The CDR3 reads CASSLIGDRTGGTDTQYF. CDR3 nucleotides: TGCGCCAGCAGCTTGATTGGGGACCGTACAGGGGGCACAGATACGCAGTATTTT. The full variable domain, rest sourced from reference TRBV5-1 and TRBJ2-3, is KAGVTQTPRYLIKTRGQQVTLSCSPISGHRSVSWYQQTPGQGLQFLFEYFSETQRNKGNFPGRFSGRQFSNSRSEMNVSTLELGDSALYLCASSLIGDRTGGTDTQYFGPGTRLTVL.